The 3 T cell receptor beta chains reported below all come from one sample, sequenced in a study of tumor-infiltrating lymphocytes in primary liver carcinoma. From 450 to 600 ng total RNA, TCR beta cDNA was generated with a primer in the constant region. Researchers made the TCR beta libraries by running three nested multiplex PCR rounds with slightly modified ARM-PCR. Use of TRBV1-TRBV30 forward primers with a C-beta reverse primer characterized the first two PCR rounds, which lasted about 10 cycles each. TCRdb reanalysed the multiplex PCR reads using MiXCR and keeps one entry per CDR3 protein. In the table there are approximately 310,000 distinct CDR3 sequences, about 62% of which are singletons. RNA isolated from unsorted whole blood supplied the blood RNA, with germline DNA also extracted. The sequencing input was peripheral blood. These receptors all come from a man in his forties with primary liver carcinoma and hepatitis B virus infection.

This chain links TRBV11-2 with TRBJ2-7; TRBD1 or TRBD2 may be the D gene (5 bases each). CDR3 length: 15 amino acids. V was clipped by 1 base and J by 0 bases, with 10 bases between them. CDR1 SGHAT and CDR2 FQNNGV come from the germline V gene. The CDR3 region has the DNA TGTGCCAGCAGCTTAGGGGACCGCCGCTCCTACGAGCAGTACTTC. Amino acids: CASSLGDRRSYEQYF.

A note on this clonotype: One junction end disagrees with the germline gene, perhaps due to a read error. This rearrangement joins TRBV4-1 to TRBJ2-2, with D possibly TRBD2 on 6 matching bases. The length of the CDR3 is 16 residues. From germline, CDR1 is MGHRA and CDR2 YSYEKL. CDR3 coding DNA: TGCGCCAGCAGCCAAGCGAGGCTAGACCGCACCGGGGGGCTGTTTTTT. It translates to CASSQARLDRTGGLFF.

Comments on this clonotype: Sequence at one end of the junction differs from germline and may be a read error. CDR3 region: CASSLAGRANTGELFF. The CDR3 DNA sequence: TGTGCCAGCAGTTTGGCCGGGAGAGCGAACACCGGGGAGCTGTTTTTC. This sequence joins TRBV6-2 or TRBV6-3 and TRBJ2-2; D is possibly TRBD2 (6 bases). The CDR3 is 16 amino acids. CDR1 and CDR2 from the germline V gene are MNHEY and SVGEGT.